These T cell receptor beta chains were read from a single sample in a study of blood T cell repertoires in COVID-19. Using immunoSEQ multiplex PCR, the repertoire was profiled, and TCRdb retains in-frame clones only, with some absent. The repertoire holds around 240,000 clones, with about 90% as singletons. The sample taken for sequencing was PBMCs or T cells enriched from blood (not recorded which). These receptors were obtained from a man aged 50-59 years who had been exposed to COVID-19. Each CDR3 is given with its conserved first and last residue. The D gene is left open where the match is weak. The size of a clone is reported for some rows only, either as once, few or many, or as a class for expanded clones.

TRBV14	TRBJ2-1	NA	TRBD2	CASSRSLGLADNEQFF	TGTGCCAGCAGCCGATCCTTAGGACTAGCTGACAATGAGCAGTTCTTC
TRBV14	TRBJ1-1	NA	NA	CASSQFRLNTEAFF	TGTGCCAGCAGCCAGTTCAGGTTGAACACTGAAGCTTTCTTT
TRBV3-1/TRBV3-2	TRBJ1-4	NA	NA	CASSLYREAEKLFF	TGTGCCAGCAGCCTTTACCGGGAGGCAGAAAAACTGTTTTTT
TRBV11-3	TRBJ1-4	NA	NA	CASSLGRGEKLFF	TGTGCCAGCAGCTTAGGACGGGGTGAAAAACTGTTTTTT
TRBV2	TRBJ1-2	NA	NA	CASSPIQGVGGYTF	TGTGCCAGCAGCCCAATACAGGGAGTGGGTGGCTACACCTTC
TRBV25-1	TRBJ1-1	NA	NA	CASSELAMNTEAFF	TGTGCCAGCAGTGAGCTAGCGATGAACACTGAAGCTTTCTTT
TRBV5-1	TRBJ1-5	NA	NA	CASSPQGQGSNQPQHF	TGCGCCAGCAGCCCCCAGGGGCAGGGTAGCAATCAGCCCCAGCATTTT
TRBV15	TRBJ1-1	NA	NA	CATSRDPATANTEAFF	TGTGCCACCAGCAGAGATCCCGCGACAGCGAACACTGAAGCTTTCTTT
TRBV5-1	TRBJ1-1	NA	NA	CASSMPYSMNTEAFF	TGCGCCAGCAGCATGCCCTACAGTATGAACACTGAAGCTTTCTTT
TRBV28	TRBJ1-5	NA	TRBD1	CASSLYRGYQPQHF	TGTGCCAGCAGTTTGTACAGGGGCTATCAGCCCCAGCATTTT
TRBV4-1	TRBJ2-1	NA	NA	CASRLSDYNEQFF	TGCGCCAGCAGGTTAAGCGATTACAATGAGCAGTTCTTC
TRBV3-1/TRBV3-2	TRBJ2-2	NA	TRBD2	CASSQEVGSGGPPGVTGELFF	TGTGCCAGCAGCCAAGAAGTTGGCAGCGGGGGGCCCCCGGGGGTCACCGGGGAGCTGTTTTTT
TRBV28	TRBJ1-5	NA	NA	CASAIGIDQPQHF	TGTGCCAGCGCTATCGGGATAGATCAGCCCCAGCATTTT
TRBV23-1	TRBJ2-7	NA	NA	CASKGRQELRKQYF	TGCGCCAGCAAGGGCCGACAGGAACTACGAAAGCAGTACTTC
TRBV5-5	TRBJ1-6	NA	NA	CASSLVGQISYNSPLHF	TGTGCCAGCAGCTTAGTGGGACAAATCTCCTATAATTCACCCCTCCACTTT
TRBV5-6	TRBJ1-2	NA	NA	CASSFVLPARDGYTF	TGTGCCAGCAGCTTCGTTCTCCCAGCCAGGGATGGCTACACCTTC
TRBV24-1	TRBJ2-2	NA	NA	CATSTSSVVGELFF	TGTGCCACCAGTACTTCGTCGGTGGTCGGGGAGCTGTTTTTT
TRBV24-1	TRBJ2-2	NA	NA	CATSERHGRNGELFF	TGTGCCACCAGTGAAAGACACGGTCGCAACGGGGAGCTGTTTTTT
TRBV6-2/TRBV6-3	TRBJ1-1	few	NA	CASSYWTNTEAFF	TGTGCCAGCAGTTACTGGACTAACACTGAAGCTTTCTTT
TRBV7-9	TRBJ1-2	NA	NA	CASRGDLNYGYTF	TGTGCCAGCAGAGGGGACTTAAACTATGGCTACACCTTC
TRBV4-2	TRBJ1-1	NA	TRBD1	CASSPHNTGGDLNTEAFF	TGTGCCAGCAGCCCCCATAACACAGGGGGTGACCTGAACACTGAAGCTTTCTTT
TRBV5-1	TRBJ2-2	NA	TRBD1	CASSLQGARELFF	TGCGCCAGCAGCTTACAGGGGGCACGGGAGCTGTTTTTT
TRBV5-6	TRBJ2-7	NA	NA	CASSLRSTGKRYF	TGTGCCAGCAGCCTTAGATCAACGGGGAAACGGTACTTC
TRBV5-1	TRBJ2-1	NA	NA	CASSLPGSSYNEQFF	TGCGCCAGCAGCTTGCCGGGGAGCTCCTACAATGAGCAGTTCTTC